Following are 11 T cell receptor beta chains from one sample sequenced in a study of blood T cell repertoires in COVID-19. TCRdb's copy holds only in-frame clones and misses some; the assay was immunoSEQ multiplex PCR. In the table there are 250,000 to 350,000 clones, approximately 85% of which are singletons. Input material: peripheral blood. The receptors shown here come from a woman in her forties or fifties with acute or convalescent COVID-19.

The chain is built from TRBV19 and TRBJ2-7; D perhaps matches TRBD1 (6 bases). CDR3 length: 17 residues. The V end lost 2 bases, the J end lost 2 bases, and 19 bases lay between the germline ends. From germline, CDR1 is LNHDA and CDR2 SQIVND (reference sequence). Here the CDR3 reads CASSIHPRQESTYEQYF. The DNA of the CDR3 is TGTGCCAGTAGTATACACCCTCGACAGGAAAGTACCTACGAGCAGTACTTC.

This clone has only a few counts. This chain links TRBV18 with TRBJ1-1; weak D call: TRBD1 (5 bases). V shed 3 bases and J shed 1 base, with 6 bases lying between them. The CDR3 has 13 amino acids. Germline lookup yields CDR1 KGHSH and CDR2 LQKENI. CDR3 bases: TGTGCCAGCTCACCTCAGGGGAACACTGAAGCTTTCTTT. Translation: CASSPQGNTEAFF.

The genes are TRBV7-8 and TRBJ2-7, with a weak D call TRBD2 (5 bases). The CDR3 has 13 amino acids. The germline CDR1 and CDR2 sequences are SGHVS and FQNEAQ. Deletions cut 6 bases from V and 2 bases from J, with 11 bases between. The CDR3 is CASSRDLTYEQYF. CDR3 DNA: TGTGCCAGCAGTCGGGATCTCACCTACGAGCAGTACTTC.

The chain combines TRBV18 with TRBJ2-1; unclear D gene. Germline V gene lookup returns CDR1 KGHSH and CDR2 LQKENI. V dropped 0 bases and J dropped 5 bases, with 8 bases sitting between them. The CDR3 is made up of 14 amino acids. CDR3 region: CASSPPPQNNEQFF. CDR3 nucleotide sequence: TGTGCCAGCTCACCACCGCCGCAGAACAATGAGCAGTTCTTC. Looking up the rest from reference TRBV18 and TRBJ2-1 gives the full variable domain: NAGVMQNPRHLVRRRGQEARLRCSPMKGHSHVYWYRQLPEEGLKFMVYLQKENIIDESGMPKERFSAEFPKEGPSILRIQQVVRGDSAAYFCASSPPPQNNEQFFGPGTRLTVL.

The chain couples TRBV7-9 to TRBJ2-3; 11 bases are shared with TRBD1. Germline V gene data show CDR1 as SEHNR and CDR2 as FQNEAQ (reference sequence). The V segment lost 10 bases and the J segment 0 bases; nucleotides outside the gene matches: 9. The CDR3 is made up of 16 amino acids. The CDR3 DNA reads as TGTGCCACGGGACAGGGGGAAAGGGGTAGCACAGATACGCAGTATTTT. Its protein is CATGQGERGSTDTQYF.

V gene TRBV11-3 combines with J gene TRBJ2-5, with 8 bases identical to TRBD1. The CDR3 runs 14 residues. V was pared by 5 bases and J by 5 bases, with 7 bases of the junction left unmatched. Germline CDR1 and CDR2: SGHNT and YENEEA. The CDR3 reads CASSLGQGRETQYF. The CDR3 coding sequence is TGTGCCAGCAGCCTAGGACAGGGACGGGAGACCCAGTACTTC.

This chain connects TRBV29-1 to TRBJ2-7; possibly TRBD2 for D (6 bases). The V and J ends lost 3 bases and 6 bases respectively, with 18 bases between them. Germline V gene data show CDR1 as SQVTM and CDR2 as ANQGSEA. This CDR3 region has 14 residues. The CDR3 loop is CSVDLAGQEGEQYF. DNA of the CDR3: TGCAGCGTTGATCTAGCCGGGCAGGAGGGCGAGCAGTACTTC.

V gene TRBV28 combines with J gene TRBJ2-5; 13 bases agree with TRBD2. This CDR3 spans 16 amino acids. Trimming took 4 bases from V and 5 from J; bases not matched to a gene: 7. Germline V gives CDR1 MDHEN, CDR2 SYDVKM. The CDR3 DNA is TGTGCCAGCAGTTGGGCCCGGACTAGCGGGAGCGAGACCCAGTACTTC. It yields the protein CASSWARTSGSETQYF.

The chain links TRBV6-5 to TRBJ1-6, with 7 bases lining up with TRBD1. Per germline, CDR1 MNHEY and CDR2 SVGAGI. V was pared by 5 bases and J by 5 bases, with 6 bases of the junction left unmatched. The CDR3 extends over 15 amino acids. The CDR3 region is CASSPTGTDNSPLHF. CDR3 coding DNA: TGTGCCAGCAGTCCGACCGGGACAGATAATTCACCCCTCCACTTT.

This sequence joins TRBV6-1 and TRBJ1-2, with a weak D call TRBD1 (5 bases). CDR1 and CDR2 (germline): MNHNS, SASEGT. The CDR3 is made up of 15 amino acids. The germline V and J ends were trimmed by 2 bases and 2 bases, with 12 bases remaining between them. CDR3 sequence (DNA): TGTGCCAGCAGTGAAAACTCCGACAGAAACTATGGCTACACCTTC. This sequence encodes CASSENSDRNYGYTF.

This chain uses TRBV28 with TRBJ2-2; 9 bases agree with TRBD2. The V gene's germline CDR1 is MDHEN and CDR2 SYDVKM. This CDR3 is 16 amino acids long. V gave up 3 bases and J gave up 6 bases; unmatched junction bases: 8. The CDR3 region has the DNA TGTGCCAGCAGTTTGTGGCCCAGCGGGAGGTCCGGGGAGCTGTTTTTT. The encoded protein is CASSLWPSGRSGELFF.